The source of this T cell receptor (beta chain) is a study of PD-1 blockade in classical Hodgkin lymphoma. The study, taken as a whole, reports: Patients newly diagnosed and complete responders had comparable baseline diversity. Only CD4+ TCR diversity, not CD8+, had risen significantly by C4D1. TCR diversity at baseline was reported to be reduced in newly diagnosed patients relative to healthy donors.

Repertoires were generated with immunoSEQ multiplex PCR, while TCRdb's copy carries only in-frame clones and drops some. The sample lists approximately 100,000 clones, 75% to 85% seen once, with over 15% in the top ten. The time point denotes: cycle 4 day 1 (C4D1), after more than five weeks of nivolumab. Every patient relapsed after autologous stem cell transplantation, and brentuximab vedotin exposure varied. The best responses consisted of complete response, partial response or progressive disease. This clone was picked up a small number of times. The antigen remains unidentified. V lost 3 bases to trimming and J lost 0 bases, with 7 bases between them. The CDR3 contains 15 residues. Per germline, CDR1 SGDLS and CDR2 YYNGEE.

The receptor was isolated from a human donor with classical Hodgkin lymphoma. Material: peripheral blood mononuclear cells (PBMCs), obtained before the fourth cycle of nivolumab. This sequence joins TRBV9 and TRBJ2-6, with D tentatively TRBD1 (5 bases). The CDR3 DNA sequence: TGTGCCAGCAGCGCCCAGGGCTCTGGGGCCAACGTCCTGACTTTC. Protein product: CASSAQGSGANVLTF.